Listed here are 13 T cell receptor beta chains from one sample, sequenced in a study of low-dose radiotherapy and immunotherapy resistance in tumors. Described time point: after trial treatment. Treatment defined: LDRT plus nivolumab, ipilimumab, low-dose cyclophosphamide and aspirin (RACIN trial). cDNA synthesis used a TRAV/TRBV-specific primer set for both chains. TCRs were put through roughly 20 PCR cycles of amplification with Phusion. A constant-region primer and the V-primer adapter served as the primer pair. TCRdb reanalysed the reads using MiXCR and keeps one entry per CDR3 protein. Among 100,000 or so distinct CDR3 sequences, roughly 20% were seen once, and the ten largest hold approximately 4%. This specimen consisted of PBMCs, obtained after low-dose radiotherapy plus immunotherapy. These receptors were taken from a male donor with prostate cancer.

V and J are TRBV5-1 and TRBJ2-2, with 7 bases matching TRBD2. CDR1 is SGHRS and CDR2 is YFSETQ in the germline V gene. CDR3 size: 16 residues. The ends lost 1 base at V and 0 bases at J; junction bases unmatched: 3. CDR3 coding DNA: TGCGCCAGCAGCTTGAAAGCGGGGCCGAACACCGGGGAGCTGTTTTTT. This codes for CASSLKAGPNTGELFF.

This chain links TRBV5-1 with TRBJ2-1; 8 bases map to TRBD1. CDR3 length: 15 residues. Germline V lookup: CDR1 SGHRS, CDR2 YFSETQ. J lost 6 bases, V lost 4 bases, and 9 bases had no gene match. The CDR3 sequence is CASSPGQGPRNEQFF. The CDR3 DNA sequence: TGCGCCAGCAGCCCAGGACAGGGTCCTCGCAATGAGCAGTTCTTC. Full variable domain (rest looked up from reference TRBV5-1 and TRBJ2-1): KAGVTQTPRYLIKTRGQQVTLSCSPISGHRSVSWYQQTPGQGLQFLFEYFSETQRNKGNFPGRFSGRQFSNSRSEMNVSTLELGDSALYLCASSPGQGPRNEQFFGPGTRLTVL.

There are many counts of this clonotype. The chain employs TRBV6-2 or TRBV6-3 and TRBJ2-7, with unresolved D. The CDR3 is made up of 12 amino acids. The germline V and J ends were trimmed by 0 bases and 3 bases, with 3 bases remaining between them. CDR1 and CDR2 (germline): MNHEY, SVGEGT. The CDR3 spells CASSYSRYEQYF. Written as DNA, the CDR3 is TGTGCCAGCAGTTACTCGCGCTACGAGCAGTACTTC.

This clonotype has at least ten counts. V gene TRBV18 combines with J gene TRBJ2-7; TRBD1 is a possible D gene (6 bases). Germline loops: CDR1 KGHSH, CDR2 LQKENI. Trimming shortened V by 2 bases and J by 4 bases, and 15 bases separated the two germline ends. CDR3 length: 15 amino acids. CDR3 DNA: TGTGCCAGCTCACCAACCCAGGGGCGAGGGTACGAGCAGTACTTC. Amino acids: CASSPTQGRGYEQYF.

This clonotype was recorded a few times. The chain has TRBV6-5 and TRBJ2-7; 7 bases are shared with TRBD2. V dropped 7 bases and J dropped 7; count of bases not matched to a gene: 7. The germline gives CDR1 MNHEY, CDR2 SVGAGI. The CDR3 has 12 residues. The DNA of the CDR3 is TGTGCCAGCATGGCGGGAGCGGGTGAGCAGTACTTC. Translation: CASMAGAGEQYF.

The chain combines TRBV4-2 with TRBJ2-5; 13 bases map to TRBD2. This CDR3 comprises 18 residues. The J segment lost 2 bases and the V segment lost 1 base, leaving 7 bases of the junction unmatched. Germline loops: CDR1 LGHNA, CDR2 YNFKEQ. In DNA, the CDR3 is TGTGCCAGCAGCCAAGTCCCAGGACTAGCGGGGGATCAAGAGACCCAGTACTTC. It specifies CASSQVPGLAGDQETQYF.

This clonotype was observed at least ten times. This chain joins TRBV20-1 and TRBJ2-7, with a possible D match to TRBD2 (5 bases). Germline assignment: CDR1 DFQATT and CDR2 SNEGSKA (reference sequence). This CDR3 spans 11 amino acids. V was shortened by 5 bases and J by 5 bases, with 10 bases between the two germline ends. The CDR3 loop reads CSAGSGNEQYF. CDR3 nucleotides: TGCAGTGCTGGGAGCGGAAACGAGCAGTACTTC.

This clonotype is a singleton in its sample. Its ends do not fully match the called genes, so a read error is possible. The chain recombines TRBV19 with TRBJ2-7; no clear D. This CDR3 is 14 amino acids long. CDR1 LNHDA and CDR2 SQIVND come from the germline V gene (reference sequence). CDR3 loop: CASSNRGDSYEQHF. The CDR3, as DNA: TGTGCCAGTAGTAATCGCGGCGACTCCTACGAGCAGCACTTC.

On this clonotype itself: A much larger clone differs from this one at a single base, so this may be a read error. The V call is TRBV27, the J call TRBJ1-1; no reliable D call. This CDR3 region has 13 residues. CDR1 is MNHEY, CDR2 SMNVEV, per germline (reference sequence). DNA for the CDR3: TGTACCAGCAGTTTAAGGGCTAACACTGAAGCTTTCTTT. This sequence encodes CTSSLRANTEAFF.

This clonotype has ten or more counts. DNA of the CDR3: TGTGCCAGCAGCCGTGGGGGAAGGAACACTGAAGCTTTCTTT. This encodes CASSRGGRNTEAFF. This sequence joins TRBV3-1 and TRBJ1-1; D might be TRBD1 (5 bases). Germline CDR1 reads LGHDT; CDR2 reads YNNKEL (reference sequence). Trimming removed 4 bases at V and 1 base at J, with 10 bases between. The CDR3 covers 14 residues.

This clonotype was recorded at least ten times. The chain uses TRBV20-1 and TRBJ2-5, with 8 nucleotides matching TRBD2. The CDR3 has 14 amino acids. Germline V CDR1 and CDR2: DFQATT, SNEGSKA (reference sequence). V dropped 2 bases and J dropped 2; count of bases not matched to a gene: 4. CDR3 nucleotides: TGCAGTGCTAGACCCCAGCGGGGGCAAGAGACCCAGTACTTC. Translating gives CSARPQRGQETQYF.

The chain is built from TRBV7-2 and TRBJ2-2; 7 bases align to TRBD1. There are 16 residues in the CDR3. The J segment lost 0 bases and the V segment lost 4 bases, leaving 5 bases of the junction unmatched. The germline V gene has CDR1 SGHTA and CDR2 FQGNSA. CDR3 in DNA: TGTGCCAGCAGCTCACGGACAGGACCGAACACCGGGGAGCTGTTTTTT. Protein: CASSSRTGPNTGELFF.

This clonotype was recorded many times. The CDR3 bases are TGTGCCAGCAGTTTCCGTGTTTGGGGTCCTAGCTCCTACGAGCAGTACTTC. Amino acid sequence: CASSFRVWGPSSYEQYF. The rearrangement links TRBV28 to TRBJ2-7; the D is unclear. V lost 3 bases and J lost 0, with 18 bases in between. Germline CDR1 is MDHEN and CDR2 is SYDVKM. This CDR3 is built from 17 residues.